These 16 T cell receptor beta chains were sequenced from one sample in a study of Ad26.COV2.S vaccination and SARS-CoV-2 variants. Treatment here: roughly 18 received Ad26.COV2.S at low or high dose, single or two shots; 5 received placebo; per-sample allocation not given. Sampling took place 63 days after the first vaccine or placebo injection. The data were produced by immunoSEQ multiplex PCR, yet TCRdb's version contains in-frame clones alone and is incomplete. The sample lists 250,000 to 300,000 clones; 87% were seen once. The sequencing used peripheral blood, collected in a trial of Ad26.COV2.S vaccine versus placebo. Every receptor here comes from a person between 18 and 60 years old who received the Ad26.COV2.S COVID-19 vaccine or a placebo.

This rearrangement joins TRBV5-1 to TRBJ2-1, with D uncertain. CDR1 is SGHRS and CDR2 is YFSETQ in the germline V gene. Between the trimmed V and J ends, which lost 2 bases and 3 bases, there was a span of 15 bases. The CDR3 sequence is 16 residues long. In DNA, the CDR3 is TGCGCCAGCAGCTTACTACTACCCAACGACTACAATGAGCAGTTCTTC. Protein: CASSLLLPNDYNEQFF.

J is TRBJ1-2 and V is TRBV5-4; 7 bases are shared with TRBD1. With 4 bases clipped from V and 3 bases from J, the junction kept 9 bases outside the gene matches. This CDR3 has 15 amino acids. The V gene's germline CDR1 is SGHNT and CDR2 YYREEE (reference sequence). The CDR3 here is CASSLDRALHYGYTF. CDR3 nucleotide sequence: TGTGCCAGCAGCCTAGACAGGGCCCTTCACTATGGCTACACCTTC.

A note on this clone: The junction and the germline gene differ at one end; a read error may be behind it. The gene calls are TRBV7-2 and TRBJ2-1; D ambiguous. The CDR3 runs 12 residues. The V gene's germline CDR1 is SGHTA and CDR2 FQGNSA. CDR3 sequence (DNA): TGTGCCACCAGCCAGTCCTACAATGAGCAGTTCTTC. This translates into CATSQSYNEQFF.

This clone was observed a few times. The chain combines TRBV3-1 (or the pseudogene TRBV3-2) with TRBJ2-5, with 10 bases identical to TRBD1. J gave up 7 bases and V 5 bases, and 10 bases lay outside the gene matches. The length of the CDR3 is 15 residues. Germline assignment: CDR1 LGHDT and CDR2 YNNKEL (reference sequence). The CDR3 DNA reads TGTGCCAGCAGCGGACGGGACAGGGGTGGGGGGACCCAGTACTTC. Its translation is CASSGRDRGGGTQYF.

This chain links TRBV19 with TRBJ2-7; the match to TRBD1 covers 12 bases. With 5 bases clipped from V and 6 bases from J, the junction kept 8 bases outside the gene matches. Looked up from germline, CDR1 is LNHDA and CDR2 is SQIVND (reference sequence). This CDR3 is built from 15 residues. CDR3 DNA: TGTGCCAGTAGTCACCGGGACAGGGGGCCAGGCGAGCAGTACTTC. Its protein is CASSHRDRGPGEQYF.

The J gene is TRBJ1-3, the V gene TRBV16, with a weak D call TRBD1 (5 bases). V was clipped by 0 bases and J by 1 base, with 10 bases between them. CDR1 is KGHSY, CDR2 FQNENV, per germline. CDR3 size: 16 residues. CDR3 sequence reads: CASSQSGGVSGNTIYF. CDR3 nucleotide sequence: TGTGCCAGCAGCCAATCGGGAGGGGTATCTGGAAACACCATATATTTT.

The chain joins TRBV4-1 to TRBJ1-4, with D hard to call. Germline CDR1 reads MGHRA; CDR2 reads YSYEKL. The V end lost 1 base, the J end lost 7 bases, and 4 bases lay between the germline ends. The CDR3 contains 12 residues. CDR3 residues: CASSQAPEKLFF. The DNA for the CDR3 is TGCGCCAGCAGCCAAGCCCCTGAAAAACTGTTTTTT.

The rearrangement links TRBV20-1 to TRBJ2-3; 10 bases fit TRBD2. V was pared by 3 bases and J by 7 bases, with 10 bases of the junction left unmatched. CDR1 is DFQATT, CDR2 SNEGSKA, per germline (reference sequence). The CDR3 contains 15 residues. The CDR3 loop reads CSASLAGERRNTQYF. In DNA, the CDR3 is TGCAGTGCTAGTCTAGCGGGAGAGAGGAGGAATACGCAGTATTTT.

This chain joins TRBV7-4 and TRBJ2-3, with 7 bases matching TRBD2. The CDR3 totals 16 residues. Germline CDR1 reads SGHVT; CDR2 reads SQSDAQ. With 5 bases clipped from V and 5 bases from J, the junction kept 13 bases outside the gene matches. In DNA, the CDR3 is TGTGCCAGCAGCCAGGCTCGGCGGGAGTGTGGAGATACGCAGTATTTT. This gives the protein CASSQARRECGDTQYF.

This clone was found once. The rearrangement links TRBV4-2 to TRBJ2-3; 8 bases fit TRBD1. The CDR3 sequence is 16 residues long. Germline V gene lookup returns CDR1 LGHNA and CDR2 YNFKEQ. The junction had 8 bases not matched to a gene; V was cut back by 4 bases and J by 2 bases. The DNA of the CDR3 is TGTGCCAGCAGCCCTCAGGGGGCCCTATCCACAGATACGCAGTATTTT. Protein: CASSPQGALSTDTQYF.

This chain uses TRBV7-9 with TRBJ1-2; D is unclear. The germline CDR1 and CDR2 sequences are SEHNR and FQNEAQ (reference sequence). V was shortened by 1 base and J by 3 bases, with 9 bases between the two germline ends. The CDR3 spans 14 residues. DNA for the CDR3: TGTGCCAGCAGCTTAGTGGGTTCGGACTATGGCTACACCTTC. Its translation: CASSLVGSDYGYTF. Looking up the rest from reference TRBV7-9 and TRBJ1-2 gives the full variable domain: DTGVSQNPRHKITKRGQNVTFRCDPISEHNRLYWYRQTLGQGPEFLTYFQNEAQLEKSRLLSDRFSAERPKGSFSTLEIQRTEQGDSAMYLCASSLVGSDYGYTFGSGTRLTVV.

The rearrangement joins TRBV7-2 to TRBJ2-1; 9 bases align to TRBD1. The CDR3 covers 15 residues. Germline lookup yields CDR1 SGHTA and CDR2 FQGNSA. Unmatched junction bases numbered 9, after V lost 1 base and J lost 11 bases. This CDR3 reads CASSLDRGPSYKQFF. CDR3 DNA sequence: TGTGCCAGCAGCTTAGACAGGGGGCCCTCCTATAAGCAGTTCTTC.

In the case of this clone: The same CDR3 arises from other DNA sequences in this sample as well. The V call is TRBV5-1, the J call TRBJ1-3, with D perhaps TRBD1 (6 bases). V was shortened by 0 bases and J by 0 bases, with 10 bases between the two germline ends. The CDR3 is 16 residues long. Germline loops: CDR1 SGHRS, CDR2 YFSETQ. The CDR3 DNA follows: TGCGCCAGCAGCTTGGGTGACAGGAGCTCTGGAAACACCATATATTTT. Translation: CASSLGDRSSGNTIYF.

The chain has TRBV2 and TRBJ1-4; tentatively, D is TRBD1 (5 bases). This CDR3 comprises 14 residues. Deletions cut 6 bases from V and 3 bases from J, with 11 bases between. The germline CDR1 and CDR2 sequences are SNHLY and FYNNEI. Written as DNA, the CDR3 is TGTGCCAGCAGGCAGGGAGGCGCTAATGAAAAACTGTTTTTT. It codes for CASRQGGANEKLFF.

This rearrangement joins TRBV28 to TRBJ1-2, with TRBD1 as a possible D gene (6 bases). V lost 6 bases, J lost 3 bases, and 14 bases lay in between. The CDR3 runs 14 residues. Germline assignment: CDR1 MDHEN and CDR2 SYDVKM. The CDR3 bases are TGTGCCAGCAGCTCCGGACAGACTCACTATGGCTACACCTTC. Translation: CASSSGQTHYGYTF.

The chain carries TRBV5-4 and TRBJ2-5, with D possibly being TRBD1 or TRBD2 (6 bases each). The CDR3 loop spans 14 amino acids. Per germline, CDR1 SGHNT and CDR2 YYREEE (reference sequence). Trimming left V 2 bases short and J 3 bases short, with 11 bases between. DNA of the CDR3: TGTGCCAGCAGCTTATCGGGGGCGAAAGAGACCCAGTACTTC. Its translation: CASSLSGAKETQYF. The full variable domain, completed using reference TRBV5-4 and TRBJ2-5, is ETGVTQSPTHLIKTRGQQVTLRCSSQSGHNTVSWYQQALGQGPQFIFQYYREEENGRGNFPPRFSGLQFPNYSSELNVNALELDDSALYLCASSLSGAKETQYFGPGTRLLVL.